Below, 29 T cell receptor beta chains from the same sample are listed, as sequenced in a study of T cells in Graves' hyperthyroidism and ophthalmopathy. The TCR beta CDR3 regions underwent amplification using RNA transcripts as the source. When the TCR CDR3 underwent first-round RT-PCR, the HTBI primer set was used. TCRdb redid the calling of the multiplex PCR reads with MiXCR, one entry per CDR3 protein. The sample carries more than 550,000 distinct CDR3 sequences, roughly 17% recorded once. What was sequenced was blood. Every receptor here comes from a man between 50 and 59 years old with Graves' hyperthyroidism.

V is TRBV2 and J is TRBJ2-5, with TRBD2 matching over 12 bases. This CDR3 spans 18 amino acids. From germline, CDR1 is SNHLY and CDR2 FYNNEI. The junction had 17 bases not matched to a gene; V was cut back by 5 bases and J by 7 bases. CDR3 sequence (DNA): TGTGCCAGCAGTCCGCGCTATCCGACTAGCGGGAGTTATGGGACCCAGTACTTC. It is translated as CASSPRYPTSGSYGTQYF.

This clonotype was picked up a small number of times. V is TRBV27 and J is TRBJ2-1, with 9 bases that match TRBD2. The CDR3 covers 16 residues. The germline CDR1 and CDR2 sequences are MNHEY and SMNVEV (reference sequence). The junction had 15 bases not matched to a gene; V was cut back by 8 bases and J by 7 bases. CDR3 protein: CASPSRPGTSSNEQFF. In nucleotides, the CDR3 is TGTGCCAGCCCATCTCGTCCCGGGACTAGCAGTAATGAGCAGTTCTTC.

There are many counts of this clonotype. The V call is TRBV20-1, the J call TRBJ2-1, with 9 bases matching TRBD1. The CDR3 length is 13 residues. Trimming took 6 bases from V and 10 from J; bases not matched to a gene: 10. Per germline, CDR1 DFQATT and CDR2 SNEGSKA (reference sequence). The CDR3 DNA reads TGCAGTGCCAGGGACAGGGACGAACTAGAGCAGTTCTTC. Translation gives CSARDRDELEQFF.

This clonotype was seen only a few times. The chain has TRBV24-1 and TRBJ2-7; 10 positions match TRBD1. The CDR3 totals 15 residues. From germline, CDR1 is KGHDR and CDR2 SFDVKD. The J segment lost 8 bases and the V segment lost 4 bases, leaving 10 bases of the junction unmatched. CDR3 sequence reads: CATSDSGTGAYKQYF. CDR3 DNA sequence: TGTGCCACCAGTGACTCCGGGACAGGGGCATACAAGCAGTACTTC.

This clonotype was observed a handful of times. V usage is TRBV7-2 and J usage is TRBJ2-1; D may match TRBD1 or TRBD2 (5 bases each). V was pared by 5 bases and J by 15 bases, with 17 bases between. CDR1 and CDR2 (germline): SGHTA, FQGNSA. The CDR3 contains 12 residues. For the CDR3, the DNA is TGTGCCAGCAGCCCCCCGGGACCGATTCCGTTCTTC. Its translation is CASSPPGPIPFF.

This clonotype was detected only a few times. J is TRBJ2-7 and V is TRBV7-6; 9 bases match TRBD2. Germline lookup yields CDR1 SGHVS and CDR2 FNYEAQ. The CDR3 length is 15 residues. Trimming cost V 1 base and J 5 bases; bases outside gene matches: 6. CDR3 loop: CASSLGGGRANEQYF. CDR3 nucleotide sequence: TGTGCCAGCAGCTTAGGGGGCGGGAGGGCCAACGAGCAGTACTTC.

This clonotype was seen at least ten times. V is TRBV15 and J is TRBJ2-1; D might be TRBD2 (6 bases). Germline-derived CDR1 and CDR2 are LNHNV and YYDKDF (reference sequence). The V end was cut by 0 bases, the J end by 5 bases, with 17 bases between. This CDR3 comprises 17 residues. CDR3 sequence: CATSRDLGGGMNNEQFF. The CDR3 nucleotides read TGTGCCACCAGCAGAGATCTAGGTGGAGGGATGAACAATGAGCAGTTCTTC. Looking up the rest from reference TRBV15 and TRBJ2-1 gives the full variable domain: DAMVIQNPRYQVTQFGKPVTLSCSQTLNHNVMYWYQQKSSQAPKLLFHYYDKDFNNEADTPDNFQSRRPNTSFCFLDIRSPGLGDTAMYLCATSRDLGGGMNNEQFFGPGTRLTVL.

This clonotype has a count of ten or more. V gene TRBV7-8 combines with J gene TRBJ2-1, with D uncertain. Trimming stripped 1 base from V and 10 bases from J, with 2 bases between. Germline V lookup: CDR1 SGHVS, CDR2 FQNEAQ. This CDR3 contains 10 residues. The DNA of the CDR3 is TGTGCCAGCAGCTTAGGAGAGCAGTTCTTC. Protein product: CASSLGEQFF.

The sample holds many counts of this clonotype. V gene TRBV24-1 combines with J gene TRBJ2-7, with D perhaps TRBD1 or TRBD2 (5 bases each). Germline CDR1 reads KGHDR; CDR2 reads SFDVKD. The CDR3 covers 16 residues. V lost 5 bases to trimming and J lost 4 bases, with 20 bases between them. The CDR3 nucleotides are TGTGCCACCAGTGGGAGACGGGACGCGTCGTTATACGAGCAGTACTTC. This codes for CATSGRRDASLYEQYF.

The chain combines TRBV18 with TRBJ1-5, with 7 bases matching TRBD1. The CDR3 extends over 14 amino acids. From germline, CDR1 is KGHSH and CDR2 LQKENI. V shed 6 bases and J 7 bases; nucleotides not matched to a gene: 9. DNA of the CDR3: TGTGCCAGCTCGCGCCACAGGGGTCAACAGCCCCAGCATTTT. The encoded protein is CASSRHRGQQPQHF.

The sample holds many counts of this clonotype. The DNA for the CDR3 is TGTGCCAGCAGTCCCAGGGGGAACTATGGCTACACCTTC. Its translation is CASSPRGNYGYTF. This chain connects TRBV27 to TRBJ1-2; 7 bases match TRBD1. With 5 bases clipped from V and 2 bases from J, the junction kept 2 bases outside the gene matches. Germline V CDR1 and CDR2: MNHEY, SMNVEV (reference sequence). The CDR3 totals 13 residues.

V is TRBV6-1 and J is TRBJ2-3, with a possible D match to TRBD1 (6 bases). The CDR3 covers 17 residues. Trimming took 6 bases from V and 2 from J, leaving 21 bases between them. Looked up from germline, CDR1 is MNHNS and CDR2 is SASEGT. Written as DNA, the CDR3 is TGTGCCAGCAGCTCCAAACCGGGACAAACGATCACAGATACGCAGTATTTT. This encodes CASSSKPGQTITDTQYF.

This clonotype was seen only a few times. This chain links TRBV6-2 or TRBV6-3 with TRBJ2-5; the D gene is possibly TRBD2 (6 bases). This CDR3 region has 15 residues. V lost 4 bases and J 4 bases, leaving 16 bases between the germline ends. Germline V gene lookup returns CDR1 MNHEY and CDR2 SVGEGT. The DNA for the CDR3 is TGTGCCAGCAGTTTGGGGGGTGGGTTCGGAGAGACCCAGTACTTC. Encoded protein: CASSLGGGFGETQYF.

The rearrangement links TRBV4-1 to TRBJ1-1, with D maybe TRBD1 (5 bases). The CDR3 has 19 amino acids. In germline, CDR1 is MGHRA, CDR2 YSYEKL. Trimming pared 6 bases from V and 10 bases from J, leaving 36 bases between. This CDR3 is CASSPSLLVVTTLGDGAFF. The CDR3 DNA follows: TGCGCCAGCAGTCCGTCTTTGTTGGTCGTTACCACGCTCGGGGACGGAGCTTTCTTT.

This clonotype was picked up many times. Since a much larger clone is just one base distant, this may be a read error. The chain has TRBV7-2 and TRBJ2-3; D not certain. The germline V gene has CDR1 SGHTA and CDR2 FQGNSA. The CDR3 totals 14 residues. V gave up 0 bases and J gave up 2 bases, with 6 bases separating them. DNA of the CDR3: TGTGCCAGCAGCTTAGCGAGACCCACAGATACGCAGTATTTT. Residues: CASSLARPTDTQYF.

The chain combines TRBV7-9 with TRBJ1-2; D remains ambiguous. Germline lookup yields CDR1 SEHNR and CDR2 FQNEAQ (reference sequence). V was clipped by 3 bases and J by 1 base, with 6 bases between them. The CDR3 is 13 residues long. CDR3 residues: CASSFDINYGYTF. Here the CDR3 DNA reads TGTGCCAGCAGCTTCGATATTAACTATGGCTACACCTTC.

The chain links TRBV18 to TRBJ1-4, with D unclear. The CDR3 length is 16 residues. The germline V and J ends were trimmed by 3 bases and 0 bases, with 11 bases remaining between them. The germline V gene has CDR1 KGHSH and CDR2 LQKENI. CDR3 nucleotide sequence: TGTGCCAGCTCACCGCTCGGGATTGCAACTAATGAAAAACTGTTTTTT. Its translation: CASSPLGIATNEKLFF.

J is TRBJ2-7 and V is TRBV7-9; D is ambiguous. The CDR3 runs 17 residues. The V end was cut by 5 bases, the J end by 3 bases, with 23 bases between. Germline loops: CDR1 SEHNR, CDR2 FQNEAQ (reference sequence). In nucleotides, the CDR3 is TGTGCCAGCAGCCCGACCATAGGGCTAGAGGATTTCTACGAGCAGTACTTC. Translated: CASSPTIGLEDFYEQYF.

The chain is built from TRBV29-1 and TRBJ1-1; the D gene is possibly TRBD1 (6 bases). The CDR3 is made up of 13 amino acids. V was pared by 6 bases and J by 0 bases, with 11 bases between. CDR1 and CDR2 (germline): SQVTM, ANQGSEA. The DNA for the CDR3 is TGCAGCGTCAGGACAGACCTGAACACTGAAGCTTTCTTT. Its protein product is CSVRTDLNTEAFF. Supplemented by reference TRBV29-1 and TRBJ1-1, the full variable domain reads SAVISQKPSRDICQRGTSLTIQCQVDSQVTMMFWYRQQPGQSLTLIATANQGSEATYESGFVIDKFPISRPNLTFSTLTVSNMSPEDSSIYLCSVRTDLNTEAFFGQGTRLTVV.

This clonotype was picked up many times. The chain links TRBV5-1 to TRBJ2-5; TRBD2 agrees at 11 bases. J was trimmed by 7 bases and V by 2 bases; bases with no gene match: 4. This CDR3 contains 14 residues. Germline CDR1 is SGHRS and CDR2 is YFSETQ. This chain's CDR3 is CASSLLAGEGTQYF. CDR3 DNA: TGCGCCAGCAGCTTACTAGCGGGAGAGGGGACCCAGTACTTC.

This clonotype was found many times. The chain recombines TRBV6-6 with TRBJ1-1; D unresolved. Trimming cost V 0 bases and J 5 bases, with 10 bases left between them. The CDR3 is made up of 14 amino acids. Germline V gives CDR1 MNHNY, CDR2 SVGAGI (reference sequence). The CDR3, as DNA: TGTGCCAGCAGTTACTCGGTGGCTCTGACTGAAGCTTTCTTT. This codes for CASSYSVALTEAFF.

Many counts were recorded for this clonotype. V gene TRBV6-2 or TRBV6-3 combines with J gene TRBJ2-7; D gene ambiguous. The V end was cut by 6 bases, the J end by 3 bases, with 15 bases between. Germline loops: CDR1 MNHEY, CDR2 SVGEGT. The CDR3 sequence is 14 residues long. The DNA of the CDR3 is TGTGCCAGCAGATCACGGACGGCCCGCTACGAGCAGTACTTC. Its translation is CASRSRTARYEQYF.

This clonotype was picked up many times. V is TRBV6-1 and J is TRBJ2-4; 7 bases fit TRBD1. Germline V CDR1 and CDR2: MNHNS, SASEGT. CDR3 length: 17 amino acids. Trimming at V came to 6 bases and at J to 0 bases, leaving 11 bases not matched to a gene. In DNA, the CDR3 is TGTGCCAGCAGAGACGGGGACAGTAATTTAGCCAAAAACATTCAGTACTTC. Its protein product is CASRDGDSNLAKNIQYF.

This clonotype was found a few times. This sequence joins TRBV7-2 and TRBJ1-6; maybe TRBD1 (5 bases). CDR1 SGHTA and CDR2 FQGNSA come from the germline V gene. CDR3 length equals 15 residues. V was trimmed by 1 base and J by 10 bases, leaving 14 bases between them. CDR3 residues: CASSLVWQGGSPLHF. The DNA of the CDR3 is TGTGCCAGCAGCTTAGTGTGGCAGGGAGGATCACCCCTCCACTTT.

The chain uses TRBV15 and TRBJ2-5; TRBD1 aligns across 9 bases. CDR1 LNHNV and CDR2 YYDKDF come from the germline V gene (reference sequence). V gave up 5 bases and J gave up 5 bases; unmatched junction bases: 3. The CDR3 spans 13 residues. Here the CDR3 DNA reads TGTGCCACCAGCGGGACAGGGTATGAGACCCAGTACTTC. Amino acid sequence: CATSGTGYETQYF. The full variable domain, with the rest looked up from reference TRBV15 and TRBJ2-5, is DAMVIQNPRYQVTQFGKPVTLSCSQTLNHNVMYWYQQKSSQAPKLLFHYYDKDFNNEADTPDNFQSRRPNTSFCFLDIRSPGLGDTAMYLCATSGTGYETQYFGPGTRLLVL.

The V and J genes are TRBV10-3 and TRBJ2-1; 7 bases align to TRBD1. The CDR3 length is 16 residues. The germline gives CDR1 ENHRY, CDR2 SYGVKD. With 5 bases clipped from V and 2 bases from J, the junction kept 9 bases outside the gene matches. In nucleotides, the CDR3 is TGTGCCATCAGTTCAAGTCTCGACAGGGCCTACAATGAGCAGTTCTTC. Protein product: CAISSSLDRAYNEQFF.

This clonotype came up many times. The chain joins TRBV28 to TRBJ2-7; D call uncertain. V was cut by 3 bases and J by 2 bases, with 8 bases left in between. The V gene's germline CDR1 is MDHEN and CDR2 SYDVKM. This CDR3 spans 13 amino acids. CDR3 nucleotide sequence: TGTGCCAGCAGTTTGCAAGTACCCTACGAGCAGTACTTC. Translation gives CASSLQVPYEQYF.

This clonotype appeared a few times. The CDR3 DNA sequence: TGTGCCAGCAGCGTAGAAGGGGTAAATCAAGAGACCCAGTACTTC. Translating it yields CASSVEGVNQETQYF. V usage is TRBV9 and J usage is TRBJ2-5, with a weak D call TRBD1 (5 bases). Per germline, CDR1 SGDLS and CDR2 YYNGEE. The CDR3 is 15 amino acids. Deletions cut 0 bases from V and 2 bases from J, with 11 bases between.

The rearrangement joins TRBV7-2 to TRBJ2-1; 15 bases are shared with TRBD2. The CDR3 runs to 15 residues. Looked up from germline, CDR1 is SGHTA and CDR2 is FQGNSA. The V segment lost 4 bases and the J segment 9 bases; nucleotides outside the gene matches: 4. In DNA, the CDR3 is TGTGCCAGCAGCTATGGACTAGCGGGAGGGAGTGAGCAGTTCTTC. Amino acid sequence: CASSYGLAGGSEQFF.